The 19 T cell receptor beta chains below come from one sample, sequenced in a study of blood T cell repertoires in COVID-19. Assay: immunoSEQ multiplex PCR; the TCRdb copy retains only in-frame clones and omits some. The repertoire holds about 100,000 clones, with roughly nine tenths as singletons. Source material: peripheral blood. Every receptor here comes from a man over 45 with acute or convalescent COVID-19.

This chain links TRBV5-1 with TRBJ2-2, with a tentative D call TRBD2 (5 bases). The V and J ends lost 0 bases and 2 bases respectively, with 14 bases between them. CDR3 length: 17 amino acids. Looked up from germline, CDR1 is SGHRS and CDR2 is YFSETQ. CDR3 DNA: TGCGCCAGCAGCTTGGATAGCTTCCCGGGAAACACCGGGGAGCTGTTTTTT. Its translation is CASSLDSFPGNTGELFF.

The table lists this clone with a few counts. The CDR3 sequence: CASRARTSGGQETQYF. The CDR3 DNA reads as TGTGCCAGCAGGGCTAGGACTAGCGGGGGCCAAGAGACCCAGTACTTC. This chain uses TRBV2 with TRBJ2-5; 13 bases align to TRBD2. J lost 1 base, V lost 6 bases, and 5 bases had no gene match. The germline V gene encodes CDR1 SNHLY and CDR2 FYNNEI. CDR3 length: 16 amino acids.

The chain couples TRBV5-1 to TRBJ1-1; D possibly corresponds to TRBD1 (6 bases). Deletions cut 0 bases from V and 8 bases from J, with 11 bases between. CDR3 size: 13 residues. Per the germline V gene, CDR1 is SGHRS and CDR2 is YFSETQ. The CDR3 is CASSLASGTEAFF. The CDR3 DNA is TGCGCCAGCAGCTTGGCCTCGGGGACAGAAGCTTTCTTT.

The genes are TRBV11-3 and TRBJ1-4; D not resolved. This CDR3 is 14 amino acids long. CDR1 and CDR2 (germline): SGHNT, YENEEA. V lost 1 base to trimming and J lost 3 bases, with 6 bases between them. The CDR3 reads CASSLAGSNEKLFF. The CDR3 DNA sequence: TGTGCCAGCAGCTTAGCGGGGTCTAATGAAAAACTGTTTTTT. Based on the CDR3 plus reference TRBV11-3 and TRBJ1-4, the full variable domain is EAGVVQSPRYKIIEKKQPVAFWCNPISGHNTLYWYLQNLGQGPELLIRYENEEAVDDSQLPKDRFSAERLKGVDSTLKIQPAELGDSAVYLCASSLAGSNEKLFFGSGTQLSVL.

This clone appeared a single time. This rearrangement joins TRBV19 to TRBJ2-2; D is perhaps TRBD1 (8 bases). Germline V gene data show CDR1 as LNHDA and CDR2 as SQIVND (reference sequence). The V gene lost 4 bases and the J gene lost 1 base, with 16 bases spanning the gap. The CDR3 runs to 17 residues. The chain's CDR3 is CASSTHTGGVNTGELFF. CDR3 DNA: TGTGCCAGTAGTACCCACACAGGGGGGGTGAACACCGGGGAGCTGTTTTTT.

This chain joins TRBV5-1 and TRBJ1-2, with 8 bases fitting TRBD1. The CDR3 is 16 amino acids. Germline assignment: CDR1 SGHRS and CDR2 YFSETQ. The junction had 12 bases not matched to a gene; V was cut back by 4 bases and J by 4 bases. CDR3 sequence: CASSPWGAGGPYGYTF. The CDR3 DNA is TGCGCCAGCAGCCCATGGGGGGCAGGGGGCCCCTATGGCTACACCTTC.

As regards this clone: The same CDR3 is also encoded by other DNA sequences in this sample. The V call is TRBV5-1, the J call TRBJ1-1; 11 bases agree with TRBD1. The junction had 2 bases not matched to a gene; V was cut back by 0 bases and J by 4 bases. The CDR3 is 15 residues long. The germline V gene has CDR1 SGHRS and CDR2 YFSETQ. CDR3 loop: CASSLAGTGGTEAFF. Written as DNA, the CDR3 is TGCGCCAGCAGCTTGGCCGGGACAGGGGGCACTGAAGCTTTCTTT.

The rearrangement joins TRBV5-4 to TRBJ1-1; D is perhaps TRBD1 (5 bases). The CDR3 has 12 amino acids. Germline V gene sequence: CDR1 SGHNT, CDR2 YYREEE (reference sequence). V lost 2 bases and J lost 6, with 8 bases in between. The CDR3, as DNA: TGTGCCAGCAGCTTAGGGGTTGCTGAAGCTTTCTTT. It is translated as CASSLGVAEAFF.

CDR3: CASSPLGGEVGYTF. For the CDR3, the DNA is TGCGCCAGCAGCCCCCTAGGGGGAGAGGTTGGCTACACCTTC. V usage is TRBV4-1 and J usage is TRBJ1-2; perhaps TRBD1 as D (6 bases). Germline values: CDR1 MGHRA, CDR2 YSYEKL. Trimming removed 4 bases at V and 7 bases at J, with 16 bases between. The CDR3 covers 14 residues.

This sequence joins TRBV7-2 and TRBJ1-6; TRBD1 is a possible D gene (6 bases). The V and J ends lost 5 bases and 8 bases respectively, with 16 bases between them. The CDR3 consists of 15 residues. Per germline, CDR1 SGHTA and CDR2 FQGNSA. CDR3 DNA sequence: TGTGCCAGCAGCCTACAGGGTTTCGGGGATTCACCCCTCCACTTT. Translating gives CASSLQGFGDSPLHF.

Details on this clone: This same CDR3 is encoded by further DNA sequences in the sample. The chain uses TRBV30 and TRBJ1-2; D is perhaps TRBD1 (5 bases). The CDR3 length is 14 residues. Per the germline V gene, CDR1 is GTSNPN and CDR2 is SVGIG (reference sequence). The germline V and J ends were trimmed by 0 bases and 4 bases, with 12 bases remaining between them. The CDR3 reads CAWSVGQGGYGYTF. The CDR3 DNA reads TGTGCCTGGAGTGTAGGGCAGGGAGGCTATGGCTACACCTTC. Drawing the rest from reference TRBV30 and TRBJ1-2, the complete variable domain is SQTIHQWPATLVQPVGSPLSLECTVEGTSNPNLYWYRQAAGRGLQLLFYSVGIGQISSEVPQNLSASRPQDRQFILSSKKLLLSDSGFYLCAWSVGQGGYGYTFGSGTRLTVV.

V usage is TRBV11-2 and J usage is TRBJ2-1; 12 bases are a match to TRBD1. CDR1 is SGHAT, CDR2 FQNNGV, per germline. Losses at the gene ends were 8 bases for V and 0 bases for J; bases not matched to a gene: 2. This CDR3 comprises 15 residues. Here the CDR3 DNA reads TGTGCCAGCGGGACAGGGGGCCTCTCCTACAATGAGCAGTTCTTC. It yields the protein CASGTGGLSYNEQFF. Filled out from reference TRBV11-2 and TRBJ2-1, the complete variable domain reads EAGVAQSPRYKIIEKRQSVAFWCNPISGHATLYWYQQILGQGPKLLIQFQNNGVVDDSQLPKDRFSAERLKGVDSTLKIQPAKLEDSAVYLCASGTGGLSYNEQFFGPGTRLTVL.

This clone was observed once. Here the CDR3 reads CASSLIQNLGYTF. CDR3 bases: TGTGCCAGCAGCTTGATACAGAACTTAGGCTACACCTTC. V usage is TRBV5-6 and J usage is TRBJ1-2; D remains unclear. The CDR3 runs 13 residues. Germline values: CDR1 SGHDT, CDR2 YYEEEE. V shed 1 base and J shed 8 bases, with 12 bases lying between them.

This chain uses TRBV27 with TRBJ2-7; D might be TRBD1 (6 bases). Per germline, CDR1 MNHEY and CDR2 SMNVEV (reference sequence). The CDR3 has 14 residues. The V gene lost 3 bases and the J gene lost 7 bases, with 16 bases spanning the gap. The CDR3 loop is CASSFGQSLKEQYF. In DNA, the CDR3 is TGTGCCAGCAGTTTCGGACAGTCCCTCAAAGAGCAGTACTTC.

In the case of this clone: Relative to the germline gene, one junction end is altered; a read error may explain this. V is TRBV7-9 and J is TRBJ1-3; 8 bases are shared with TRBD1. The germline V gene encodes CDR1 SEHNR and CDR2 FQNEAQ (reference sequence). This CDR3 is 12 amino acids long. CDR3 amino acids: CASSLQDRVIDF. In DNA, the CDR3 is TGTGCCAGCAGCCTACAGGACAGGGTGATAGATTTT.

The J gene is TRBJ1-1, the V gene TRBV12-3 or TRBV12-4; tentative D call: TRBD1 (5 bases). Trimming took 5 bases from V and 1 from J, leaving 8 bases between them. CDR3 size: 13 residues. CDR3 sequence (DNA): TGTGCCAGCAGTCCCCAGGGGAACACTGAAGCTTTCTTT. This sequence encodes CASSPQGNTEAFF.

The CDR3, as DNA: TGTGCCAGCACCGCTCGTGGGGGGGGGCACGGGGAGCTGTTTTTT. Its translation: CASTARGGGHGELFF. The rearrangement links TRBV28 to TRBJ2-2, with D possibly being TRBD2 (7 bases). The V end lost 7 bases, the J end lost 7 bases, and 19 bases lay between the germline ends. Per germline, CDR1 MDHEN and CDR2 SYDVKM. The CDR3 totals 15 residues.

The chain is built from TRBV4-3 and TRBJ2-3; perhaps TRBD2 as D (6 bases). The germline V gene encodes CDR1 LGHNA and CDR2 YSLEER. The V end lost 0 bases, the J end lost 4 bases, and 8 bases lay between the germline ends. The CDR3 is 14 residues long. The CDR3 coding sequence is TGCGCCAGCAGCCAAGAGTGGGGGGCAGATACGCAGTATTTT. Amino acid sequence: CASSQEWGADTQYF.

J is TRBJ1-2 and V is TRBV5-6, with TRBD1 as a possible D gene (6 bases). Trimming removed 4 bases at V and 4 bases at J, with 14 bases between. The CDR3 runs to 14 residues. Per the germline V gene, CDR1 is SGHDT and CDR2 is YYEEEE. CDR3 bases: TGTGCCAGCAGCCCCTGGGGGCACAGCTATGGCTACACCTTC. Encoded protein: CASSPWGHSYGYTF.